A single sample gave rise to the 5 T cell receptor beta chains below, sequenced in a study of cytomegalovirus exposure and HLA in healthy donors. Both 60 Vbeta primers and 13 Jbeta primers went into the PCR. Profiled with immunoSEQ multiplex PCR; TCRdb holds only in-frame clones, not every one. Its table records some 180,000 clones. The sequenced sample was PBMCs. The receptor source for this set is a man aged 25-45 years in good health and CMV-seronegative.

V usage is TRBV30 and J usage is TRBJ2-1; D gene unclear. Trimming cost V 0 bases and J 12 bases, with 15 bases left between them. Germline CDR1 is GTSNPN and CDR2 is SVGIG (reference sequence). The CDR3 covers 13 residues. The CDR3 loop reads CAWSVSSTFRQFF. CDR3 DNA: TGTGCCTGGAGTGTAAGTAGTACCTTCCGGCAGTTCTTC.

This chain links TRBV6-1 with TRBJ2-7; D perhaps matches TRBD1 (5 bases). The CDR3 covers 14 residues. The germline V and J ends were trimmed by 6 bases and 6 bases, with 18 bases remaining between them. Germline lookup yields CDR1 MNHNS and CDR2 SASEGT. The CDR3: CASSRAPQAPEQYF. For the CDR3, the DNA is TGTGCCAGCAGCCGAGCCCCACAGGCTCCCGAGCAGTACTTC.

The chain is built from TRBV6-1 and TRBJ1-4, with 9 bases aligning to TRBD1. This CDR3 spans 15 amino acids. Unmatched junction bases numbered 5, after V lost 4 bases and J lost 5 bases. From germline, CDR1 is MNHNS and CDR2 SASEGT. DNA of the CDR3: TGTGCCAGCAGTGCTACAGGGGGCCAGAATGAAAAACTGTTTTTT. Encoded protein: CASSATGGQNEKLFF.

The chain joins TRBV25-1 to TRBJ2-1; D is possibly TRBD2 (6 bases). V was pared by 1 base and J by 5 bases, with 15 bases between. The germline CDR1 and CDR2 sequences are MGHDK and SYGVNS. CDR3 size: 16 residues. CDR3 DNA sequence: TGTGCCAGCAGTGAATTTGGTAGCGGCCTAGACAATGAGCAGTTCTTC. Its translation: CASSEFGSGLDNEQFF.

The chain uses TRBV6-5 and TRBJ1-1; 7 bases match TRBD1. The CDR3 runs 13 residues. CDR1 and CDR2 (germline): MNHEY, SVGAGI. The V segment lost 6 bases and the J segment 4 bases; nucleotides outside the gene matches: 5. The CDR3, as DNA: TGTGCCAGCAGCTTAACAGGGGTCACTGAAGCTTTCTTT. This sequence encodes CASSLTGVTEAFF.